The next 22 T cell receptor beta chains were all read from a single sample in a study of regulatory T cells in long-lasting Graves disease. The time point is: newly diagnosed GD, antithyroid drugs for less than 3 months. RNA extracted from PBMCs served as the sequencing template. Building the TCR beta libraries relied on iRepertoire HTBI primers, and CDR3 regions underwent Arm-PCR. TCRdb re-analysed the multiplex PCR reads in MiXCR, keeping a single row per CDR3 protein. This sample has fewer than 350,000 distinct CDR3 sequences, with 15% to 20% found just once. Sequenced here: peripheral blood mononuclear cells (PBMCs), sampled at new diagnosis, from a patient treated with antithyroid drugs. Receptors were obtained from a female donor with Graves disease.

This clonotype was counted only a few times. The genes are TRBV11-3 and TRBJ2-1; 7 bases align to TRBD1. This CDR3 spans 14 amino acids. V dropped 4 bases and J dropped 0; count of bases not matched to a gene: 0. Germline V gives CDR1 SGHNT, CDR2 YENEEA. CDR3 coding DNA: TGTGCCAGCAGCTGGGACAGCTCCTACAATGAGCAGTTCTTC. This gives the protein CASSWDSSYNEQFF.

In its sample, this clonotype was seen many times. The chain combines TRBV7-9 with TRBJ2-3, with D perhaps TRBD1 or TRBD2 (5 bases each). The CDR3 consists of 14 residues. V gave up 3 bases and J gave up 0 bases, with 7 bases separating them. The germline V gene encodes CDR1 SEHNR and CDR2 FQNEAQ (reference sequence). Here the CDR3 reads CASSLGESTDTQYF. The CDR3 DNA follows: TGTGCCAGCAGCTTGGGGGAGAGCACAGATACGCAGTATTTT.

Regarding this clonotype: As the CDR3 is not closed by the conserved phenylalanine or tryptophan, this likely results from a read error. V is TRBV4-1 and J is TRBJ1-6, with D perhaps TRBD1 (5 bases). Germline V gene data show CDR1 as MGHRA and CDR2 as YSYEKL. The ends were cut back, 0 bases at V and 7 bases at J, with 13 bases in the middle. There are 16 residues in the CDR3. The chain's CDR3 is CASSQDRVRANSPLHL. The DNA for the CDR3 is TGCGCCAGCAGCCAAGATAGGGTCAGGGCGAATTCACCCCTCCACCTT.

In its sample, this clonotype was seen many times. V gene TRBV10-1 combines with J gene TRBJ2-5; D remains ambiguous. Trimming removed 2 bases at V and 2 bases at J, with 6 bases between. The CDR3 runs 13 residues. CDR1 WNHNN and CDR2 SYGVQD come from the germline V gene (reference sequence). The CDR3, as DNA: TGCGCCAGCAGTGAGAGTGGACAAGAGACCCAGTACTTC. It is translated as CASSESGQETQYF.

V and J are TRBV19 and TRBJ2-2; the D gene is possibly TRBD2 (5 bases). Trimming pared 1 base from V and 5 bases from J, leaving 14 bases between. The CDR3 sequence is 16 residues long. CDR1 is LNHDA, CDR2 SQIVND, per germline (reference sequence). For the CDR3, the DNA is TGTGCCAGTAGTATAGGCCTCGGCGGGCGAACCGGGGAGCTGTTTTTT. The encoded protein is CASSIGLGGRTGELFF.

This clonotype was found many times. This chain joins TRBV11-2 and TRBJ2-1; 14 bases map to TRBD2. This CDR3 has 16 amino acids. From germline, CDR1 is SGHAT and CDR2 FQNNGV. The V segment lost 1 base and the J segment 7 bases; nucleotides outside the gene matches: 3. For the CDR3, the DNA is TGTGCCAGCAGCTTAGGACTAGCGGGAGGGCCGAATGAGCAGTTCTTC. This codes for CASSLGLAGGPNEQFF. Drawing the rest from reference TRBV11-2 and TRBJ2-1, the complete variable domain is EAGVAQSPRYKIIEKRQSVAFWCNPISGHATLYWYQQILGQGPKLLIQFQNNGVVDDSQLPKDRFSAERLKGVDSTLKIQPAKLEDSAVYLCASSLGLAGGPNEQFFGPGTRLTVL.

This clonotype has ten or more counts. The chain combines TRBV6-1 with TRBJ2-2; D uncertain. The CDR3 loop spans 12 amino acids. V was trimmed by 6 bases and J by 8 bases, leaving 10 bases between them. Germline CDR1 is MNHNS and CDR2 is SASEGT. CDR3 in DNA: TGTGCCAGCAGAACTATGGGAGGGGAGCTGTTTTTT. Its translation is CASRTMGGELFF.

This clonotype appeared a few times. The CDR3, as DNA: TGTGCCACCAGCGCCGAAGATATATCGCTAATCACTGAAGCTTTCTTT. It specifies CATSAEDISLITEAFF. This chain joins TRBV15 and TRBJ1-1, with no clear D. Germline values: CDR1 LNHNV, CDR2 YYDKDF (reference sequence). The V and J ends lost 5 bases and 4 bases respectively, with 20 bases between them. This CDR3 comprises 16 residues.

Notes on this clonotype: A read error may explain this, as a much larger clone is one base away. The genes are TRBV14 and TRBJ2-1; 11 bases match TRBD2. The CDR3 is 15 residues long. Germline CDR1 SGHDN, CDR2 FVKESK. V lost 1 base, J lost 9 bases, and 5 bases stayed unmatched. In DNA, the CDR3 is TGTGCCAGCAGCCAAGGACTAGCGGGGAACAGTGAGCAGTTCTTC. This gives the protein CASSQGLAGNSEQFF. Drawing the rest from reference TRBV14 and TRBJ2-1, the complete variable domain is EAGVTQFPSHSVIEKGQTVTLRCDPISGHDNLYWYRRVMGKEIKFLLHFVKESKQDESGMPNNRFLAERTGGTYSTLKVQPAELEDSGVYFCASSQGLAGNSEQFFGPGTRLTVL.

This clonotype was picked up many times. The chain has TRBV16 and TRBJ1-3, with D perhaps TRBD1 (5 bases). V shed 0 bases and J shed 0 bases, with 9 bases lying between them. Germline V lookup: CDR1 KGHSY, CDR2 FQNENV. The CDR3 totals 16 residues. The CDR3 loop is CASSQSWGSSGNTIYF. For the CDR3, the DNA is TGTGCCAGCAGCCAATCCTGGGGGAGCTCTGGAAACACCATATATTTT. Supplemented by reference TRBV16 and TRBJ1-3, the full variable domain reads GEEVAQTPKHLVRGEGQKAKLYCAPIKGHSYVFWYQQVLKNEFKFLISFQNENVFDETGMPKERFSAKCLPNSPCSLEIQATKLEDSAVYFCASSQSWGSSGNTIYFGEGSWLTVV.

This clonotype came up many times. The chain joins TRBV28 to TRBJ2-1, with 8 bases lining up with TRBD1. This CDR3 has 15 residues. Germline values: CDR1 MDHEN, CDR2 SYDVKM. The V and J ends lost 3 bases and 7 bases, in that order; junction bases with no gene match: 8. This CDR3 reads CASSLIQGARNEQFF. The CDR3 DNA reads TGTGCCAGCAGTTTGATTCAGGGGGCGAGGAATGAGCAGTTCTTC. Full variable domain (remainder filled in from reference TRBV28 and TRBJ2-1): DVKVTQSSRYLVKRTGEKVFLECVQDMDHENMFWYRQDPGLGLRLIYFSYDVKMKEKGDIPEGYSVSREKKERFSLILESASTNQTSMYLCASSLIQGARNEQFFGPGTRLTVL.

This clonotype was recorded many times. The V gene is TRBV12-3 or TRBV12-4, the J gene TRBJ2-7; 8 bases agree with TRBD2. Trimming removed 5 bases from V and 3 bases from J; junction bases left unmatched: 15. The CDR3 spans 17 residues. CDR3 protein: CASSPTVGLETVYEQYF. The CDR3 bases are TGTGCCAGCAGTCCCACAGTGGGACTAGAAACAGTCTACGAGCAGTACTTC.

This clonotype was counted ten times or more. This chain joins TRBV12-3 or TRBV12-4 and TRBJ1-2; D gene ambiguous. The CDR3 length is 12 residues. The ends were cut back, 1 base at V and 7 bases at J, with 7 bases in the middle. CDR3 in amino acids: CASSLDLVGYTF. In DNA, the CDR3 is TGTGCCAGCAGTTTAGATCTGGTTGGCTACACCTTC.

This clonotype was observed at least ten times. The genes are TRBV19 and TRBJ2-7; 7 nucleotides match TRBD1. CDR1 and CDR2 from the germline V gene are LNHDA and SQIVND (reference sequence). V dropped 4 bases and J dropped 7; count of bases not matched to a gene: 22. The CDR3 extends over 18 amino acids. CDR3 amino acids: CASSTQIATRDSRWEQYF. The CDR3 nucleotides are TGTGCCAGTAGTACCCAGATCGCGACCCGGGACAGTCGTTGGGAGCAGTACTTC.

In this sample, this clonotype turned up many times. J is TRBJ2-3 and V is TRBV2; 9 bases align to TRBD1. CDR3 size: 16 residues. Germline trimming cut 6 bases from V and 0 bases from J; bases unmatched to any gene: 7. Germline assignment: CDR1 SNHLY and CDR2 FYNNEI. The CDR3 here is CASRNRGRRSTDTQYF. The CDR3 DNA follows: TGTGCCAGCAGAAACAGGGGGCGCCGGAGCACAGATACGCAGTATTTT.

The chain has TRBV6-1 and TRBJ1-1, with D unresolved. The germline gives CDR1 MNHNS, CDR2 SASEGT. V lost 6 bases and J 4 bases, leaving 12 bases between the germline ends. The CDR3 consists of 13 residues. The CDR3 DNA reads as TGTGCCAGCAGAAAAGGAGGGTCCACTGAAGCTTTCTTT. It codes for CASRKGGSTEAFF.

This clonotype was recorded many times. CDR3 nucleotides: TGTGCCAGCAGCTGGCGGGAGGACACTGAAGCTTTCTTT. This gives the protein CASSWREDTEAFF. The chain recombines TRBV11-3 with TRBJ1-1; D ambiguous. The CDR3 loop spans 13 amino acids. Deletions cut 4 bases from V and 3 bases from J, with 9 bases between. Germline V gives CDR1 SGHNT, CDR2 YENEEA.

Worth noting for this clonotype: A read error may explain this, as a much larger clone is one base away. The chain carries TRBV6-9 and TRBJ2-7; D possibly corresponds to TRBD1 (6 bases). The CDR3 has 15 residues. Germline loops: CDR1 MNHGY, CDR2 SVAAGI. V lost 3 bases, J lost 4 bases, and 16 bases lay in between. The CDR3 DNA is TGTGCCAGCAGTTACTGGGACAAACCTCTTTACGAGCAGTACTTC. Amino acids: CASSYWDKPLYEQYF.

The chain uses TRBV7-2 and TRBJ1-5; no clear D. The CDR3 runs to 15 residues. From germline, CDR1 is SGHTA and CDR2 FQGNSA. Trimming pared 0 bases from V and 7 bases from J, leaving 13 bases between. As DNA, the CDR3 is TGTGCCAGCAGCTTAGCCCCGGCAGTCGACCAGCCCCAGCATTTT. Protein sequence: CASSLAPAVDQPQHF.

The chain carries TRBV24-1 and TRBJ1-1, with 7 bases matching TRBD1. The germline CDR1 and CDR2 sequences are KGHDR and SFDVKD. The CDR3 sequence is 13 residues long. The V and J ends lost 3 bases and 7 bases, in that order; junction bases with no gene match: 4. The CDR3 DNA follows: TGTGCCACCAGTGATCCCGGGACAGATGAAGCTTTCTTT. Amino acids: CATSDPGTDEAFF.

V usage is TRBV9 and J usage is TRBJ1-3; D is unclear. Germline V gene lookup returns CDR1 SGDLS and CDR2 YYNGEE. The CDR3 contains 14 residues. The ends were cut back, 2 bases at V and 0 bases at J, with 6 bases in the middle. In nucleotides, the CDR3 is TGTGCCAGCAGCGTGGCGGGCTCTGGAAACACCATATATTTT. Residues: CASSVAGSGNTIYF. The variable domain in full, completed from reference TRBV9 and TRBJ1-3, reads DSGVTQTPKHLITATGQRVTLRCSPRSGDLSVYWYQQSLDQGLQFLIQYYNGEERAKGNILERFSAQQFPDLHSELNLSSLELGDSALYFCASSVAGSGNTIYFGEGSWLTVV.

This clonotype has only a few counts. The CDR3 sequence is CASSLVETNEKLFF. The CDR3 nucleotides are TGTGCCAGCAGCCTAGTAGAAACTAATGAAAAACTGTTTTTT. The chain joins TRBV7-6 to TRBJ1-4; D gene unclear. The CDR3 is 14 residues long. The germline V gene has CDR1 SGHVS and CDR2 FNYEAQ. V was shortened by 5 bases and J by 1 base, with 8 bases between the two germline ends.